Shown below are 7 T cell receptor beta chains from a single sample sequenced in a study of response to subunit inactivated influenza vaccine. TCRdb called the RT-PCR reads again in MiXCR, with one record for every CDR3 protein. The sample yields about 540,000 distinct CDR3 sequences, approximately 20% seen once. The same data also contributed to another study, on T cells expressing NK-cell markers. That paper states: In generating TCR beta cDNA, 5'RACE template switching with UMIs was used.

The sequencing used CD4+ T cells sorted from PBMCs, collected roughly 12 days after vaccination. The receptors here all came from a middle-aged man who received an inactivated influenza vaccine.

This clonotype was seen ten or more times. The chain links TRBV12-3 or TRBV12-4 to TRBJ2-3, with no clear D. This CDR3 has 11 residues. V shed 3 bases and J shed 5 bases, with 3 bases lying between them. The CDR3 DNA is TGTGCCAGCAGTTTTCGAGATACGCAGTATTTT. Protein: CASSFRDTQYF.

This clonotype was observed once. A read error may produce the germline difference seen at one junction end. The J gene is TRBJ2-1, the V gene TRBV30, with D possibly being TRBD2 (6 bases). CDR3 size: 15 residues. Germline V gives CDR1 GTSNPN, CDR2 SVGIG (reference sequence). The CDR3 nucleotides read TGTGCCTGCAGTGGTGCGGGAATCTCCTACAATGAGCAGTTCTTC. This translates into CACSGAGISYNEQFF.

In nucleotides, the CDR3 is TGTGCCAGCAGTAAGGGACTGGGCTCCTACGAGCAGTACTTC. This gives the protein CASSKGLGSYEQYF. This rearrangement joins TRBV6-2 or TRBV6-3 to TRBJ2-7, with D maybe TRBD2 (6 bases). Per the germline V gene, CDR1 is MNHEY and CDR2 is SVGEGT. This CDR3 is 14 amino acids long. Trimming left V 5 bases short and J 0 bases short, with 11 bases between.

This clonotype appeared a few times. The CDR3 bases are TGTGCCAGCAGTTTATGGCGGGATCGCACAGATACGCAGTATTTT. This encodes CASSLWRDRTDTQYF. The chain couples TRBV12-3 or TRBV12-4 to TRBJ2-3; D may be TRBD2 (6 bases). The CDR3 runs 15 residues. Trimming took off 2 bases at V and 1 base at J, with 10 bases between the two ends.

The CDR3, as DNA: TGTGCCAGCAGCTTTTCCGGGACAGGGGCAGAGACCCAGTACTTC. Translated: CASSFSGTGAETQYF. The genes are TRBV5-5 and TRBJ2-5; 10 bases fit TRBD1. Germline trimming cut 2 bases from V and 4 bases from J; bases unmatched to any gene: 5. The CDR3 contains 15 residues. Germline V lookup: CDR1 SGHKS, CDR2 YYEKEE (reference sequence). Using reference TRBV5-5 and TRBJ2-5 for the parts outside the CDR3, the full variable domain is DAGVTQSPTHLIKTRGQQVTLRCSPISGHKSVSWYQQVLGQGPQFIFQYYEKEERGRGNFPDRFSARQFPNYSSELNVNALLLGDSALYLCASSFSGTGAETQYFGPGTRLLVL.

The chain is built from TRBV24-1 and TRBJ2-5; TRBD1 matches at 7 bases. The CDR3 runs to 17 residues. From germline, CDR1 is KGHDR and CDR2 SFDVKD. V was pared by 3 bases and J by 3 bases, with 12 bases of the junction left unmatched. The CDR3, as DNA: TGTGCCACCAGTGATGCCCCCACCGACAGGGTCAAAGAGACCCAGTACTTC. Translated, it gives CATSDAPTDRVKETQYF.

The CDR3: CASTSFAGRRGGEQFF. Here the CDR3 DNA reads TGTGCCAGCACCTCATTCGCCGGGAGAAGAGGTGGTGAGCAGTTCTTC. The V gene is TRBV3-1, the J gene TRBJ2-1; D is perhaps TRBD2 (6 bases). The CDR3 runs to 16 residues. Germline-derived CDR1 and CDR2 are LGHDT and YNNKEL (reference sequence). V was pared by 7 bases and J by 9 bases, with 25 bases between.